Listed below are T cell receptor beta chains from one sample, sequenced in a study of shared clonotypes between healthy human individuals. Libraries were prepared by immunoSEQ multiplex PCR; TCRdb keeps only in-frame clonotypes and omits some of them. In the table there are 1,500,000 or so clones, roughly 96% of which are singletons. The sample taken for sequencing was naive CD4+ T cells sorted from blood. These receptors were obtained from a man aged 25-40 years in good health. Both conserved end residues are part of each CDR3. Fields, in order: V gene, D gene, J gene, clone size, CDR3 protein, CDR3 DNA. D genes are given only for firm matches. Clone size appears in some rows only: once, few, many, or a class for an expanded clone.

>TRBV29-1|TRBD2|TRBJ2-7|.
CSVEGWTSGPYEQYF
TGCAGCGTTGAGGGATGGACTAGCGGGCCCTACGAGCAGTACTTC
>TRBV7-9|.|TRBJ2-1|.
CASSLGALAGMNNEQFF
TGTGCCAGCAGCTTAGGGGCCCTTGCCGGGATGAACAATGAGCAGTTCTTC
>TRBV18|TRBD1|TRBJ1-4|once
CASSSMPTGLNEKLFF
TGTGCCAGCTCGTCGATGCCGACAGGGTTAAATGAAAAACTGTTTTTT
>TRBV19|TRBD2|TRBJ2-6|.
CASSIWGRALEGANVLTF
TGTGCCAGTAGTATATGGGGGAGGGCCCTCGAAGGGGCCAACGTCCTGACTTTC
>TRBV6-6|.|TRBJ1-3|.
CASSPLSNSGNTIYF
TGTGCCAGCAGTCCCCTCTCTAACTCTGGAAACACCATATATTTT
>TRBV5-1|TRBD1|TRBJ2-7|.
CASSPQGAAYEQYF
TGCGCCAGCAGCCCACAGGGGGCGGCCTACGAGCAGTACTTC
>TRBV11-3|.|TRBJ2-1|.
CASSLSGERVPQFF
TGTGCCAGCAGCTTATCAGGTGAAAGAGTTCCCCAGTTCTTC
>TRBV28|.|TRBJ2-7|.
CASSFMWKDSYEQYF
TGTGCCAGCAGTTTCATGTGGAAGGACTCCTACGAGCAGTACTTC
>TRBV7-6|TRBD2|TRBJ2-2|.
CASRVSGSTGELFF
TGTGCCAGCAGGGTGAGCGGGAGCACCGGGGAGCTGTTTTTT
>TRBV7-6|.|TRBJ2-3|few
CASSLRKGRDATGMDTQYF
TGTGCCAGCAGCCTCCGAAAGGGGCGGGACGCAACAGGGATGGATACGCAGTATTTT
>TRBV11-3|TRBD2|TRBJ2-1|.
CASSLERLAESSYNEQFF
TGTGCCAGCAGCTTAGAGCGGCTAGCGGAAAGCTCCTACAATGAGCAGTTCTTC
>TRBV7-9|TRBD2|TRBJ2-3|.
CASSSPGTSGSPQGRQYF
TGTGCCAGCAGCTCTCCCGGGACTAGCGGGAGTCCCCAGGGTCGGCAGTATTTT
>TRBV19|.|TRBJ1-5|.
CASSIRGRNQPQHF
TGTGCCAGTAGTATCCGGGGACGAAATCAGCCCCAGCATTTT
>TRBV11-2|.|TRBJ2-1|.
CASSLGPNIQFF
TGTGCCAGCAGCTTAGGGCCCAACATACAGTTCTTC